The clone carrying this TCR beta chain has just one count. This sample is part of a study of cytomegalovirus exposure and HLA in healthy donors. TCRdb's table, derived via immunoSEQ multiplex PCR, lists solely in-frame clones and lacks some. The table has 250,000 or so clones, approximately 87% seen once. Sequenced: PBMCs. The clonotype was recovered from a man aged 18 to 30 in good health and CMV-seronegative.

This chain's CDR3 is CASSMGQFYGYTF. Written as DNA, the CDR3 is TGTGCCAGTAGTATGGGGCAGTTCTATGGCTACACCTTC. The V and J genes are TRBV19 and TRBJ1-2; D possibly corresponds to TRBD1 (5 bases). V gave up 3 bases and J gave up 4 bases, with 9 bases separating them. Germline V lookup: CDR1 LNHDA, CDR2 SQIVND (reference sequence). The CDR3 has 13 residues.